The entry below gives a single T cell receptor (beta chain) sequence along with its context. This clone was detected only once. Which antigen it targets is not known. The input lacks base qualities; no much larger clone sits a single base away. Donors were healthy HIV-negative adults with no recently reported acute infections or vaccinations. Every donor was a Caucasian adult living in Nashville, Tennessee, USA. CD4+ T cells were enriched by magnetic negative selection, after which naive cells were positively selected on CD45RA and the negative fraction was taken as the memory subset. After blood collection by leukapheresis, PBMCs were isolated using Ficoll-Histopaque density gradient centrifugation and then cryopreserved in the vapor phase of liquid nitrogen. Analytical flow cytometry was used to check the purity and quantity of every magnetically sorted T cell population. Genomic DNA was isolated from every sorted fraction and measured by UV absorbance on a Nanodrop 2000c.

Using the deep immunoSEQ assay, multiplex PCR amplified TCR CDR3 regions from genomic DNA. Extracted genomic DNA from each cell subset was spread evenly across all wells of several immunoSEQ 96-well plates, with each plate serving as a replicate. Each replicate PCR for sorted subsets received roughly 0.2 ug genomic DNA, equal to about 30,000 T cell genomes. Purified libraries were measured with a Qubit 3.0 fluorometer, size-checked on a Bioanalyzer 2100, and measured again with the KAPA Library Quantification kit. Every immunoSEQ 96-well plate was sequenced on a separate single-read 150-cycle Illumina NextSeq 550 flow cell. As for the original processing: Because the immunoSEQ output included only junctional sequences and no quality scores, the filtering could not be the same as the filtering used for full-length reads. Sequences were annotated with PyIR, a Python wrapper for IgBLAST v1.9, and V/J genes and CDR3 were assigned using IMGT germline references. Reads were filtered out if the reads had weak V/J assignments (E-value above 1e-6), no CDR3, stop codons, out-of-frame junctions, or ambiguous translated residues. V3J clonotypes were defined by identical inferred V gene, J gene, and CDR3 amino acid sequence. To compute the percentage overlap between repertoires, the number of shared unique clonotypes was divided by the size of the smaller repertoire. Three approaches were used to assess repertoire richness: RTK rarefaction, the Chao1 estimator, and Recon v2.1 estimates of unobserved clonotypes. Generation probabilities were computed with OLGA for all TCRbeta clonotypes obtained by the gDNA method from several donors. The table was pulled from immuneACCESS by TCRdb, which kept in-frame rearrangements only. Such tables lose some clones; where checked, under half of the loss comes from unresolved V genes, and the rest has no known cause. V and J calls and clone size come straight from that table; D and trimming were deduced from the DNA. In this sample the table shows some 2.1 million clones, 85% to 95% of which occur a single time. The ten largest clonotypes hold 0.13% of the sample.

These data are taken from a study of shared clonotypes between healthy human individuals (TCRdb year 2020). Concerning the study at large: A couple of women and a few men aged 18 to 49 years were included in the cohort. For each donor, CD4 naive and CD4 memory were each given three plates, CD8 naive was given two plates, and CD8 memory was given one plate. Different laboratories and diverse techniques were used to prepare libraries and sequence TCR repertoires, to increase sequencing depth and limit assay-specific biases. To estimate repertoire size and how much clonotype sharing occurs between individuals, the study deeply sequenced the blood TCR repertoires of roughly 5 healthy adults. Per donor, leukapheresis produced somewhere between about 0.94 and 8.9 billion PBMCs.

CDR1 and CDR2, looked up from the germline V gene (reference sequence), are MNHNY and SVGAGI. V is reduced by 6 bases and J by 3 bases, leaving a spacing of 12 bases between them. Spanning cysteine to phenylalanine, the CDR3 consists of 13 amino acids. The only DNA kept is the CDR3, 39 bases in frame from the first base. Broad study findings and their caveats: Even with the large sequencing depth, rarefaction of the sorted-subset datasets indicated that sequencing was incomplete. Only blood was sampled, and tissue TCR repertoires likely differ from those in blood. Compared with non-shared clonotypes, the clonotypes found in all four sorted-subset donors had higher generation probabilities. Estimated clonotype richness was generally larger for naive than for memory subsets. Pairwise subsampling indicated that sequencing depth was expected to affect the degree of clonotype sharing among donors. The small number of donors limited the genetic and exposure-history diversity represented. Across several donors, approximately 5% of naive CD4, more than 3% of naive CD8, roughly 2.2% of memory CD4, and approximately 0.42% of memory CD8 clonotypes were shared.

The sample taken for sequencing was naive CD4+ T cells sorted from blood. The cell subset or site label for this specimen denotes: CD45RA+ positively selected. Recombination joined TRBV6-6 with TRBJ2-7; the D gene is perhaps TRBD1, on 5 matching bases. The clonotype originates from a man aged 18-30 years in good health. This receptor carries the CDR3 CASSGHTDYEQYF. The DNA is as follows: TGTGCCAGCAGCGGACATACAGACTACGAGCAGTACTTC.